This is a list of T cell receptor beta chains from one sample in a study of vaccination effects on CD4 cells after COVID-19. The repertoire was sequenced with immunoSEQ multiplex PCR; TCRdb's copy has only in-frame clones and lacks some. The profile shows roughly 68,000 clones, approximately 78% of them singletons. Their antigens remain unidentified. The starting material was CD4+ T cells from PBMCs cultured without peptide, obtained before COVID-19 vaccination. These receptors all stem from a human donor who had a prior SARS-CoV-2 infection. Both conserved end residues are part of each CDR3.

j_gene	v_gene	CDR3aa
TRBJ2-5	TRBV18	CASSPPRSKGGETQYF
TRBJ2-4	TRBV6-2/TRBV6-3	CASSRIGGAKNIQYF
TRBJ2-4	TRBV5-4	CASSLAPSEGANIQYF
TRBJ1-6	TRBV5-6	CASSQLQGYNSPLHF
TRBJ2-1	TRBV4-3	CASSRLAGLGNEQFF
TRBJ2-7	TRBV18	CASSPATDIEQYF
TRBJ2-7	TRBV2	CASSGGLAGGQEQYF
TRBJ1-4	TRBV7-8	CASSLGLNEKLFF
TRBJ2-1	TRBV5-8	CASSLSPNRIDEQFF
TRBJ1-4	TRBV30	CAWNKGTDEKLFF